This TCR beta chain came from a study of cytomegalovirus exposure and HLA in healthy donors. Whole-study results and caveats: V- and J-gene trimming in TCR beta was tied to a missense DCLRE1C variant by an analysis performed later. Highest at DRB1 and lowest at HLA-C, TCR association rates differed among HLA loci in a later analysis.

As for this clone: Its matching antigen is unknown.

The PCR contained 60 Vbeta and 13 Jbeta primers. Produced via immunoSEQ multiplex PCR; TCRdb's table is partial and in-frame only. The profile shows around 150,000 clones, around four fifths of them singletons. V was shortened by 3 bases and J by 2 bases, with 14 bases between the two germline ends. Germline-derived CDR1 and CDR2 are ENHRY and SYGVKD. The CDR3 extends over 15 amino acids. Donors were ostensibly healthy at sampling, although undocumented immune exposures were probable. Sequencing was done on a sample of PBMCs. The origin of this receptor is a woman aged 18-29 years in good health and CMV-seronegative. This rearrangement joins TRBV10-3 to TRBJ2-7, with TRBD2 as a possible D gene (6 bases). As DNA, the CDR3 is TGTGCCATCAGTGATAATAGCGGTTTAGCCTACGAGCAGTACTTC. This sequence encodes CAISDNSGLAYEQYF.